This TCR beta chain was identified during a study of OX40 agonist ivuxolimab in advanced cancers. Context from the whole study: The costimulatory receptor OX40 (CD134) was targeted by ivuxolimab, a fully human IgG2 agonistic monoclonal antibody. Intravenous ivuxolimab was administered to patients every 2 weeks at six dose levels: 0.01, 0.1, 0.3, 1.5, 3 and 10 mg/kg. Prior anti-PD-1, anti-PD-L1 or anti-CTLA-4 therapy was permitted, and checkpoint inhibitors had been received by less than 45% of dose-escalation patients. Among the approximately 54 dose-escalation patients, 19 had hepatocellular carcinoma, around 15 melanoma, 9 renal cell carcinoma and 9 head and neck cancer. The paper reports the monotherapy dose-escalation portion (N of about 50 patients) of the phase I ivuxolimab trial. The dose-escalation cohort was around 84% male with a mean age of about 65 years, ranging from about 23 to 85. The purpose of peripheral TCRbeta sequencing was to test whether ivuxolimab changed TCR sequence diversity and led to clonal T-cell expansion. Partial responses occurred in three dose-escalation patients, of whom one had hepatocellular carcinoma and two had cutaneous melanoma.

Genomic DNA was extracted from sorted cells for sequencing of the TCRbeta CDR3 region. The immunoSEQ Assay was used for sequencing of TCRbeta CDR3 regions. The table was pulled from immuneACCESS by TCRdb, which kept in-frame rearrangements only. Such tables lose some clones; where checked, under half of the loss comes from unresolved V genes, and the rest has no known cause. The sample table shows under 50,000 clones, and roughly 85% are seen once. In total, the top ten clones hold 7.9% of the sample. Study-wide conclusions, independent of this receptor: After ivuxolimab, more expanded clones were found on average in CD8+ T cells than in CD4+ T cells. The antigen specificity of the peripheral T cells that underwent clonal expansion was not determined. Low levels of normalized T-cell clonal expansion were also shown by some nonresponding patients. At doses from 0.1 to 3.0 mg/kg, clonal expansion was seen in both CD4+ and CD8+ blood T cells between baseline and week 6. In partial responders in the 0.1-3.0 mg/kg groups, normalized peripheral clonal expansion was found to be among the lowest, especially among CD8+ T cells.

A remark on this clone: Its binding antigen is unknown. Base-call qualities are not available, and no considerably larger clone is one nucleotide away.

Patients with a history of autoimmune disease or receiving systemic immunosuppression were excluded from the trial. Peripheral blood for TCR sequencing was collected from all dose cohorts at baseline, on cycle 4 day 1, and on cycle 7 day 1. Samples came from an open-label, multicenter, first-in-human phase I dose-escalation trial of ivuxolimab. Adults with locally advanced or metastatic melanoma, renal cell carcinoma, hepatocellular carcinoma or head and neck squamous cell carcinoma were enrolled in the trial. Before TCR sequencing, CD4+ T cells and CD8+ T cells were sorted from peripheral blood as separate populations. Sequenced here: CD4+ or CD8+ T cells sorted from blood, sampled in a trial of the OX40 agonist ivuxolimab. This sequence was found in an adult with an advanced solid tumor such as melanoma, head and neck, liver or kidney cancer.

CDR3 sequence: CASSDMNTGELFF. Read as DNA, the sequence is TGTGCCAGCAGTGACATGAACACCGGGGAGCTGTTTTTT. The rearranged segments are TRBV6-4 and TRBJ2-2, with the D gene too uncertain to name. The junction shows trimming of 2 bases on V and 1 base on J, plus 2 bases between the germline ends. The germline V gene yields MRHNA for CDR1 and SNTAGT for CDR2. Spanning cysteine to phenylalanine, the CDR3 consists of 13 amino acids. The kept DNA is CDR3 alone, 39 bases in frame from the first base.